What follows are 9 T cell receptor beta chains derived from one specimen sequenced in a study of technical replicates of blood from a few donors. Sequencing used immunoSEQ multiplex PCR; TCRdb keeps in-frame clones, though not all of them. The sample includes around 61,000 clones, less than 98% of them seen just once. Sequences were obtained from T cells isolated from PBMCs. These receptors all stem from a human donor in good health.

DNA of the CDR3: TGTGCCATCAGTGGCGTTTCCGGGACAGAAGCTTTCTTT. This gives the protein CAISGVSGTEAFF. The chain combines TRBV10-3 with TRBJ1-1; a possible D gene is TRBD1 (6 bases). In germline, CDR1 is ENHRY, CDR2 SYGVKD. The CDR3 spans 13 residues. Between the trimmed V and J ends, which lost 4 bases and 8 bases, there was a span of 14 bases.

The gene calls are TRBV6-1 and TRBJ2-7; D is possibly TRBD1 (6 bases). From germline, CDR1 is MNHNS and CDR2 SASEGT. CDR3 length: 15 amino acids. Trimming stripped 2 bases from V and 4 bases from J, with 15 bases between. CDR3 in amino acids: CASSELDSEAYEQYF. The CDR3 coding sequence is TGTGCCAGCAGTGAACTGGACAGCGAAGCGTACGAGCAGTACTTC.

J is TRBJ2-7 and V is TRBV6-5; D gene unclear. V gave up 4 bases and J gave up 4 bases, with 14 bases separating them. Germline CDR1 reads MNHEY; CDR2 reads SVGAGI. This CDR3 comprises 14 residues. CDR3 in DNA: TGTGCCAGCAGTTCCCACCCTGGGCGTTACGAGCAGTACTTC. This sequence encodes CASSSHPGRYEQYF.

This chain joins TRBV18 and TRBJ2-5; D unresolved. Deletions cut 3 bases from V and 7 bases from J, with 9 bases between. CDR3 length equals 12 residues. Germline V CDR1 and CDR2: KGHSH, LQKENI. CDR3 nucleotides: TGTGCCAGCTCACCTAGCCAATGGACCCAGTACTTC. It encodes CASSPSQWTQYF.

The chain joins TRBV9 to TRBJ1-6; D is unclear. The V gene lost 0 bases and the J gene lost 4 bases, with 5 bases spanning the gap. This CDR3 has 14 amino acids. Germline V lookup: CDR1 SGDLS, CDR2 YYNGEE. The chain's CDR3 is CASSVDSYNSPLHF. In DNA form, the CDR3 reads TGTGCCAGCAGCGTAGACAGTTATAATTCACCCCTCCACTTT.

This chain joins TRBV9 and TRBJ1-1, with TRBD1 matching 7 bases. The J segment lost 1 base and the V segment lost 4 bases, leaving 4 bases of the junction unmatched. The germline CDR1 and CDR2 sequences are SGDLS and YYNGEE. CDR3 length equals 14 residues. CDR3 sequence: CASSTTGENTEAFF. The CDR3 region has the DNA TGTGCCAGCAGCACTACAGGGGAGAACACTGAAGCTTTCTTT.

The chain joins TRBV7-9 to TRBJ2-1; TRBD2 matches 7 bases. The germline gives CDR1 SEHNR, CDR2 FQNEAQ (reference sequence). V lost 3 bases to trimming and J lost 7 bases; unmatched junction nucleotides: 12. The CDR3 has 16 amino acids. In nucleotides, the CDR3 is TGTGCCAGCAGCTTCTCGTTGGGGGAGGGCAGGAATGAGCAGTTCTTC. Translated, it gives CASSFSLGEGRNEQFF.

The V call is TRBV29-1, the J call TRBJ2-1; TRBD1 might be the D (6 bases). V was shortened by 8 bases and J by 4 bases, with 15 bases between the two germline ends. This CDR3 has 13 residues. Germline V CDR1 and CDR2: SQVTM, ANQGSEA. The CDR3 loop reads CSLQGPTYNEQFF. Here the CDR3 DNA reads TGCAGCCTACAGGGACCGACTTACAATGAGCAGTTCTTC.

The CDR3 loop is CASTNHRGDGYTF. The CDR3 DNA follows: TGTGCCAGCACCAATCACAGGGGGGATGGCTACACCTTC. This chain joins TRBV28 and TRBJ1-2; 8 bases are a match to TRBD1. This CDR3 comprises 13 residues. V lost 7 bases to trimming and J lost 6 bases; unmatched junction nucleotides: 7. Germline CDR1 MDHEN, CDR2 SYDVKM.